Sequencing of this T cell receptor (beta chain) was carried out in a study of T cell repertoires in cytomegalovirus infection. Study-level information: Matching HLA type, along with CMV infection, was indicated by public TCR beta signatures.

TCRdb fed the reads into MiXCR, producing one record per CDR3 protein. The data contain hundreds of thousands of distinct CDR3 sequences, about 33% of them seen just once; the ten biggest clones take up 15% to 20%. Study results and limitations: The ex vivo response showed dominance by HLA-C-restricted CMV-specific TCR beta clonotypes. Individuals carrying CMV plus the relevant HLA were identified by cumulative frequency of public TCR beta families.

Per the germline V gene, CDR1 is ENHRY and CDR2 is SYGVKD. The CDR3 extends over 12 amino acids. V lost 8 bases to trimming and J lost 2 bases, with 10 bases between them. Concerning this clonotype itself: Its target is not known.

This receptor was obtained from a human donor in good health (CMV status not recorded). Some clones in this sample may be carry-over from other donors' samples. Sequences were derived from cultured PBMCs, sampled from culture after CMV antigen stimulation. The gene calls are TRBV10-3 and TRBJ2-7; the D is unclear. DNA of the CDR3: TGTGCCATCCTCACACCGACCTACGAGCAGTACTTC. Its translation: CAILTPTYEQYF.